This TCR beta chain stems from a study of CD8 T cells in ankylosing spondylitis. Study results and caveats: Prior work had noted some motif variants in reactive arthritis blood and synovial fluid. It was reported that disease-linked clones were significantly enriched in matched ankylosing spondylitis synovial fluid.

To note about this clonotype: Its specificity is not known.

V lost 2 bases and J lost 0, with 16 bases in between. This CDR3 contains 17 residues. Looked up from germline, CDR1 is SGHVS and CDR2 is FNYEAQ. Using quantitative 5'-RACE with molecular barcodes, the authors made TCR beta libraries. TCRdb reanalysed the 5' RACE reads using MiXCR and keeps one entry per CDR3 protein. The sample lists 200,000 or so distinct CDR3 sequences; around a sixth were seen once. This chain joins TRBV7-6 and TRBJ1-1, with D possibly being TRBD1 (5 bases). This clonotype was sampled from a male donor under 35 with ankylosing spondylitis or in good health (not recorded which). Sequenced: blood, either unsorted or a sorted T cell fraction (not recorded which). This CDR3 reads CASSLYGGFGMNTEAFF. As DNA, the CDR3 is TGTGCCAGCAGCTTATATGGGGGGTTCGGGATGAACACTGAAGCTTTCTTT.